This paragraph covers one T cell receptor beta chain sequence. The data were produced by immunoSEQ multiplex PCR, yet TCRdb's version contains in-frame clones alone and is incomplete. There are some 30,000 clones in the sample; 84% occur only once, and 8% to 10% lies in the top ten. Per the germline V gene, CDR1 is LNHNV and CDR2 is YYDKDF (reference sequence). The length of the CDR3 is 16 residues. The junction had 7 bases not matched to a gene; V was cut back by 0 bases and J by 5 bases. This entry is derived from a study of blood T cell repertoires in COVID-19. The sequence derives from an elderly man with active COVID-19. The sequencing input was peripheral blood. The V gene is TRBV15, the J gene TRBJ2-1, with 7 bases identical to TRBD2. The CDR3, as DNA: TGTGCCACCAGCAGAGACCGGACTAGACCGAACAATGAGCAGTTCTTC. Protein: CATSRDRTRPNNEQFF.